The 18 T cell receptor beta chains given below trace back to one sample, sequenced in a study of PD-L1 blockade in urothelial cancer. Data came from immunoSEQ multiplex PCR; TCRdb stores just in-frame clones and leaves some out. Altogether about 130,000 clones are present, approximately 84% being singletons, with the ten largest covering 2.5% to 3.5%. Time point described: pretreatment peripheral blood. This sample comprised PBMCs, obtained around atezolizumab (anti-PD-L1) treatment. The receptors here all came from a man in his fifties with urothelial cancer.

The chain uses TRBV6-1 and TRBJ1-4; no firm D call. Germline loops: CDR1 MNHNS, CDR2 SASEGT. This CDR3 has 13 residues. The germline V and J ends were trimmed by 6 bases and 6 bases, with 11 bases remaining between them. The CDR3 nucleotides are TGTGCCAGCAGCTGGGCGCGTTATGAAAAACTGTTTTTT. This sequence encodes CASSWARYEKLFF.

This clone was detected only a few times. The chain links TRBV6-1 to TRBJ2-7; TRBD1 agrees at 7 bases. With 0 bases clipped from V and 5 bases from J, the junction kept 7 bases outside the gene matches. Germline V lookup: CDR1 MNHNS, CDR2 SASEGT. The CDR3 is 15 residues long. The CDR3 sequence is CASSEATGVFDEQYF. The CDR3 nucleotides are TGTGCCAGCAGTGAAGCAACAGGGGTTTTCGACGAGCAGTACTTC.

The chain couples TRBV6-5 to TRBJ1-2; 7 bases are a match to TRBD1. Germline assignment: CDR1 MNHEY and CDR2 SVGAGI. The CDR3 has 12 residues. The V segment lost 7 bases and the J segment 2 bases; nucleotides outside the gene matches: 1. The CDR3 region has the DNA TGTGCCAGCAAGGGACAGAACTATGGCTACACCTTC. It yields the protein CASKGQNYGYTF.

The rearrangement joins TRBV4-2 to TRBJ2-7; 9 bases map to TRBD1. Trimming at V came to 1 base and at J to 3 bases, leaving 1 base not matched to a gene. The CDR3 is made up of 14 amino acids. CDR1 and CDR2 (germline): LGHNA, YNFKEQ. CDR3 nucleotides: TGTGCCAGCAGCCAAGGACAGGGGGACTACGAGCAGTACTTC. This codes for CASSQGQGDYEQYF.

The V call is TRBV10-2, the J call TRBJ1-2; the match to TRBD1 covers 10 bases. V was clipped by 6 bases and J by 3 bases; unmatched bases: 7. The CDR3 covers 15 residues. Looked up from germline, CDR1 is WSHSY and CDR2 is SAAADI. CDR3 amino acids: CASRDRTGGDYGYTF. In DNA, the CDR3 is TGCGCCAGCAGAGACCGGACAGGGGGTGACTATGGCTACACCTTC.

As for this clone: The junction shows a germline mismatch at one end, possibly a read error. This chain links TRBV19 with TRBJ1-3, with 11 positions matching TRBD1. The CDR3 loop spans 16 amino acids. Germline values: CDR1 LNHDA, CDR2 SQIVND (reference sequence). CDR3 sequence reads: CASSFGQGASANTIYF. The DNA of the CDR3 is TGTGCCAGTAGTTTTGGACAGGGGGCCTCTGCAAACACCATATATTTT.

In the case of this clone: Other DNA sequences in the same sample also yield this CDR3. The chain links TRBV28 to TRBJ2-5; 15 nucleotides align to TRBD2. Losses at the gene ends were 5 bases for V and 4 bases for J; bases not matched to a gene: 2. The CDR3 is 15 amino acids. Per the germline V gene, CDR1 is MDHEN and CDR2 is SYDVKM. The CDR3 DNA reads TGTGCCAGCAGTCTGGGACTAGCGGGAGGAGAGACCCAGTACTTC. Its protein product is CASSLGLAGGETQYF.

The chain employs TRBV29-1 and TRBJ1-3; possible D gene TRBD1, 6 bases. There are 13 residues in the CDR3. Per the germline V gene, CDR1 is SQVTM and CDR2 is ANQGSEA. V shed 1 base and J shed 2 bases, with 6 bases lying between them. The CDR3 DNA follows: TGCAGCGTTGAAGGGACAGCTGGAAACACCATATATTTT. It is translated as CSVEGTAGNTIYF. Looking up the rest from reference TRBV29-1 and TRBJ1-3 gives the full variable domain: SAVISQKPSRDICQRGTSLTIQCQVDSQVTMMFWYRQQPGQSLTLIATANQGSEATYESGFVIDKFPISRPNLTFSTLTVSNMSPEDSSIYLCSVEGTAGNTIYFGEGSWLTVV.

This clone was seen a few times. The chain is built from TRBV25-1 and TRBJ1-5, with 7 nucleotides matching TRBD1. CDR3 size: 16 residues. Germline V gives CDR1 MGHDK, CDR2 SYGVNS. The V segment lost 5 bases and the J segment 0 bases; nucleotides outside the gene matches: 7. The CDR3 protein is CASSKTGDTSNQPQHF. In nucleotides, the CDR3 is TGTGCCAGCAGTAAAACAGGGGACACTAGCAATCAGCCCCAGCATTTT.

V gene TRBV4-1 combines with J gene TRBJ1-2; D possibly corresponds to TRBD1 (5 bases). Germline V lookup: CDR1 MGHRA, CDR2 YSYEKL. The CDR3 is made up of 15 amino acids. V lost 0 bases and J 5 bases, leaving 13 bases between the germline ends. The CDR3, as DNA: TGCGCCAGCAGCCAAGAAGGGCAGACAGCGTATGGCTACACCTTC. This encodes CASSQEGQTAYGYTF.

The chain combines TRBV30 with TRBJ2-3, with 9 bases that match TRBD2. The CDR3 length is 14 residues. The germline V gene encodes CDR1 GTSNPN and CDR2 SVGIG (reference sequence). Trimming removed 1 base from V and 4 bases from J; junction bases left unmatched: 3. CDR3 region: CAWSGRGGPDTQYF. The DNA for the CDR3 is TGTGCCTGGAGTGGGCGGGGGGGCCCAGATACGCAGTATTTT.

The CDR3 sequence: CASSVGDTEAFF. CDR3 nucleotide sequence: TGTGCCAGCAGTGTCGGAGACACTGAAGCTTTCTTT. The chain employs TRBV6-1 and TRBJ1-1, with D hard to call. Trimming removed 4 bases from V and 3 bases from J, with 6 bases in between. The CDR3 has 12 amino acids. The germline gives CDR1 MNHNS, CDR2 SASEGT.

The rearrangement links TRBV30 to TRBJ1-6; no firm D call. The CDR3 totals 16 residues. Germline loops: CDR1 GTSNPN, CDR2 SVGIG (reference sequence). Deletions cut 3 bases from V and 0 bases from J, with 12 bases between. In DNA, the CDR3 is TGTGCCTGGAGGGGCGCCGGGAGCTCCTATAATTCACCCCTCCACTTT. Its protein is CAWRGAGSSYNSPLHF.

This chain uses TRBV6-1 with TRBJ2-1; 10 positions agree with TRBD2. Germline lookup yields CDR1 MNHNS and CDR2 SASEGT. Trimming removed 4 bases from V and 6 bases from J; junction bases left unmatched: 6. The CDR3 loop spans 15 amino acids. The CDR3 bases are TGTGCCAGCAGTGCCCGGACTAGCGGACTCAATGAGCAGTTCTTC. It specifies CASSARTSGLNEQFF.

The chain recombines TRBV5-1 with TRBJ2-3, with 8 bases fitting TRBD2. The ends lost 5 bases at V and 4 bases at J; junction bases unmatched: 3. This CDR3 comprises 13 residues. From germline, CDR1 is SGHRS and CDR2 YFSETQ. This CDR3 is CASRREEADTQYF. The CDR3 region has the DNA TGCGCCAGCAGGCGGGAGGAGGCAGATACGCAGTATTTT.

In DNA, the CDR3 is TGTGCCAGCAGCGCCCAGACAGGGAACACTGAAGCTTTCTTT. Translation: CASSAQTGNTEAFF. This rearrangement joins TRBV4-2 to TRBJ1-1; D possibly corresponds to TRBD1 (6 bases). The germline gives CDR1 LGHNA, CDR2 YNFKEQ. The length of the CDR3 is 14 residues. The germline V and J ends were trimmed by 5 bases and 1 base, with 11 bases remaining between them.

This clone has just a few counts. This chain joins TRBV9 and TRBJ1-6, with 7 bases that match TRBD1. J gave up 10 bases and V 4 bases, and 8 bases lay outside the gene matches. This CDR3 has 14 amino acids. Germline values: CDR1 SGDLS, CDR2 YYNGEE. The CDR3 DNA sequence: TGTGCCAGCAGCACAAGACAGGGCGCCTCACCCCTCCACTTT. Translated, it gives CASSTRQGASPLHF.

J is TRBJ2-1 and V is TRBV18, with D perhaps TRBD2 (6 bases). V lost 5 bases and J lost 12, with 14 bases in between. Germline assignment: CDR1 KGHSH and CDR2 LQKENI. The CDR3 extends over 12 amino acids. CDR3 nucleotide sequence: TGTGCCAGCTCAAAAAGTGCGGGGTGGCAGTTCTTC. Translating gives CASSKSAGWQFF. The whole variable domain, remainder taken from reference TRBV18 and TRBJ2-1, is NAGVMQNPRHLVRRRGQEARLRCSPMKGHSHVYWYRQLPEEGLKFMVYLQKENIIDESGMPKERFSAEFPKEGPSILRIQQVVRGDSAAYFCASSKSAGWQFFGPGTRLTVL.